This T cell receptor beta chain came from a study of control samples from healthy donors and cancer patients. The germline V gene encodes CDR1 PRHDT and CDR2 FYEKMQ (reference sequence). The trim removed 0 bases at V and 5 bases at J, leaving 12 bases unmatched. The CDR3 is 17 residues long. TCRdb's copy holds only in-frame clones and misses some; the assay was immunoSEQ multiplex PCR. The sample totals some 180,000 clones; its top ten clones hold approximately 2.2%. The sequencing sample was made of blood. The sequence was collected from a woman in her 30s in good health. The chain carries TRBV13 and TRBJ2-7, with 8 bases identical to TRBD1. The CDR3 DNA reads TGTGCCAGCAGCTTAGGCAGTTCGACAGGGGCTTTCCACGAGCAGTACTTC. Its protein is CASSLGSSTGAFHEQYF. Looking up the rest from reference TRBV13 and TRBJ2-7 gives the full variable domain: AAGVIQSPRHLIKEKRETATLKCYPIPRHDTVYWYQQGPGQDPQFLISFYEKMQSDKGSIPDRFSAQQFSDYHSELNMSSLELGDSALYFCASSLGSSTGAFHEQYFGPGTRLTVT.